The present entry profiles one T cell receptor (beta chain) with its context. The antigen remains undetermined. These data are taken from a study of monozygotic twins with cystic fibrosis. Study information: With around 14 PCR cycles, barcoded libraries came from roughly 2.9 micrograms of fragmented DNA. Study outcomes and limitations: Median Simpson clonality of 0.0095 suggested naive T cells predominated.

Some clones are missing from TCRdb's copy, which holds only in-frame ones; the method was immunoSEQ multiplex PCR. Here the sample spans 20,000 or so clones, around 97% being singletons. This CDR3 has 13 amino acids. V was clipped by 9 bases and J by 6 bases, with 16 bases between them. Germline CDR1 reads MNHEY; CDR2 reads SVGAGI. The chain has TRBV6-5 and TRBJ2-3; D perhaps matches TRBD2 (5 bases). This receptor was identified in a woman aged 25-40 years with cystic fibrosis. The specimen was blood. The chain's CDR3 is CAREDFPSDTQYF. CDR3 bases: TGTGCCAGGGAGGACTTCCCTTCGGATACGCAGTATTTT.